This T cell receptor (beta chain) was recovered during a study of neurological immune-mediated disorders. Points on this clonotype: Its matching antigen is unknown.

As for the cDNA, it was generated by 5'RACE with 10-nucleotide random UMIs. MiXCR, run by TCRdb on the 5' RACE reads, gives a single entry per CDR3 protein. The sample yields 40,000 to 45,000 distinct CDR3 sequences, about 6.9% seen once. Notes on the study in general: None of the CDR3 amino acid sequences of expanded clones were shared across subjects, and this suggested private repertoires in all groups. The most TCR clonal expansion was seen in HTLV-1-associated myelopathy, and the least was seen in multiple sclerosis, which fell below healthy controls.

The CDR3 has 15 amino acids. Germline lookup yields CDR1 DFQATT and CDR2 SNEGSKA (reference sequence). The germline V and J ends were trimmed by 0 bases and 0 bases, with 9 bases remaining between them. The study used blood bank volunteers in Maryland, USA, as healthy controls. The sequenced material came from CD4+ T cells from blood. The chain uses TRBV20-1 and TRBJ1-5, with D perhaps TRBD1 (5 bases). The sequence was collected from a woman between 35 and 50 years old in good health. The CDR3 reads CSARDYGASNQPQHF. The CDR3 DNA reads TGCAGTGCTAGAGACTATGGGGCTAGCAATCAGCCCCAGCATTTT.